This TCR beta chain was recorded in a study of blood T cell repertoires in COVID-19. Original processing methods: Amplification with reference gene primers provided the estimates of nucleated cell counts. TCRdb's copy holds only in-frame clones and misses some; the assay was immunoSEQ multiplex PCR. That table is the source of V, J and clone size, and D and trimming were worked out from the DNA. The profile covers 250,000 to 300,000 clones, with 70% to 90% appearing a single time and around 6.3% taken by the ten largest. Looked up from germline, CDR1 is MNHEY and CDR2 is SMNVEV (reference sequence). CDR3 length: 17 amino acids. V was clipped by 1 base and J by 0 bases, with 13 bases between them. Categorization into cohorts depended on clinical history that participants reported.

The clonotype originates from a woman in her fifties or sixties who had been exposed to COVID-19. Sequenced input: PBMCs or T cells enriched from blood (not recorded which). This chain uses TRBV27 with TRBJ2-1; D gene ambiguous. The CDR3 DNA reads as TGTGCCAGCAGTTTATTAGCCGGCGCAGCCTCCTACAATGAGCAGTTCTTC. Residues: CASSLLAGAASYNEQFF.